This TCR beta chain came from a study of blood T cell repertoires in COVID-19. Study details: Nucleic acid was either cDNA or gDNA, and it came from T cells, B-cell-depleted T cells, or PBMCs.

This CDR3 is built from 12 residues. Trimming took off 3 bases at V and 4 bases at J, with 4 bases between the two ends. Per germline, CDR1 LNHNV and CDR2 YYDKDF (reference sequence). The authors' processing: The assay estimated nucleated cells by amplifying reference gene primers. Here immunoSEQ multiplex PCR was the method, and the copy in TCRdb shows in-frame clones only, minus some. V and J calls and clone size are those listed in that table; D and trimming were worked out from the DNA. The sample lists under 55,000 clones; around nine tenths were seen once. The chain couples TRBV15 to TRBJ1-5, with unresolved D. This clonotype was sampled from a human donor in a cohort sampled during active COVID-19. The sample was peripheral blood. Written as DNA, the CDR3 is TGTGCCACCAGCAGCAATAATCAGCCCCAGCATTTT. Translation: CATSSNNQPQHF.